The 9 T cell receptor beta chains presented below share a single source sample, sequenced in a study of blood T cell repertoires in COVID-19. TCRdb's table, derived via immunoSEQ multiplex PCR, lists solely in-frame clones and lacks some. This table has about 300,000 clones, around 84% appearing once. The sample taken for sequencing was peripheral blood. These receptor sequences come from a man in his sixties or seventies with acute or convalescent COVID-19.

The chain has TRBV27 and TRBJ1-4; 12 bases fit TRBD1. This CDR3 is built from 18 residues. Per the germline V gene, CDR1 is MNHEY and CDR2 is SMNVEV (reference sequence). With 0 bases clipped from V and 4 bases from J, the junction kept 6 bases outside the gene matches. Written as DNA, the CDR3 is TGTGCCAGCAGTTTATCTCCGGGACAGGGGGCATATAATGAAAAACTGTTTTTT. The encoded protein is CASSLSPGQGAYNEKLFF. Combining the CDR3 with reference TRBV27 and TRBJ1-4 gives the whole variable domain EAQVTQNPRYLITVTGKKLTVTCSQNMNHEYMSWYRQDPGLGLRQIYYSMNVEVTDKGDVPEGYKVSRKEKRNFPLILESPSPNQTSLYFCASSLSPGQGAYNEKLFFGSGTQLSVL.

This rearrangement joins TRBV15 to TRBJ2-7; 7 nucleotides match TRBD1. Germline loops: CDR1 LNHNV, CDR2 YYDKDF (reference sequence). V was pared by 4 bases and J by 2 bases, with 8 bases of the junction left unmatched. The CDR3 loop spans 15 amino acids. CDR3 protein: CATSTDRQGPYEQYF. The CDR3 DNA reads as TGTGCCACCAGCACCGATAGACAGGGCCCCTACGAGCAGTACTTC.

This clone has only one observation. The chain links TRBV11-2 to TRBJ2-5; 13 bases fit TRBD2. Germline values: CDR1 SGHAT, CDR2 FQNNGV. Trimming removed 3 bases from V and 2 bases from J; junction bases left unmatched: 6. There are 17 residues in the CDR3. The CDR3 sequence is CASSLGLAGTLQETQYF. The CDR3 nucleotides are TGTGCCAGCAGCTTGGGACTAGCGGGGACCCTTCAAGAGACCCAGTACTTC.

This chain connects TRBV10-3 to TRBJ1-2; no clear D. The CDR3 extends over 13 amino acids. Between the trimmed V and J ends, which lost 2 bases and 0 bases, there was a span of 4 bases. Germline-derived CDR1 and CDR2 are ENHRY and SYGVKD. CDR3 in amino acids: CAISETANYGYTF. The CDR3, as DNA: TGTGCCATCAGTGAGACGGCTAACTATGGCTACACCTTC.

The rearrangement joins TRBV29-1 to TRBJ2-2, with unresolved D. This CDR3 has 13 amino acids. Germline CDR1 and CDR2: SQVTM and ANQGSEA. Trimming pared 4 bases from V and 4 bases from J, leaving 10 bases between. CDR3 nucleotides: TGCAGCGTTGGGGCAGTCTCCACCGGGGAGCTGTTTTTT. It is translated as CSVGAVSTGELFF.

This chain's CDR3 is CARLWELFF. The CDR3 bases are TGTGCCAGACTCTGGGAGCTGTTTTTT. V and J are TRBV5-3 and TRBJ2-2; no clear D gene. TRBV5-3 is marked as an open reading frame, function uncertain. V lost 7 bases to trimming and J lost 9 bases, with 4 bases between them. This CDR3 comprises 9 residues.

V gene TRBV29-1 combines with J gene TRBJ1-2; a possible D gene is TRBD1 (5 bases). CDR3 length: 13 residues. CDR1 and CDR2 from the germline V gene are SQVTM and ANQGSEA. V was shortened by 1 base and J by 8 bases, with 14 bases between the two germline ends. The CDR3 nucleotides are TGCAGCGTTGAAGTAAGGGGATTCGACGGCTACACCTTC. This codes for CSVEVRGFDGYTF.

The CDR3 loop is CAISDGGTGELFF. The CDR3 coding sequence is TGTGCCATCAGTGACGGGGGCACCGGGGAGCTGTTTTTT. The gene calls are TRBV10-3 and TRBJ2-2, with D maybe TRBD2 (6 bases). V dropped 3 bases and J dropped 4 bases, with 6 bases sitting between them. Germline CDR1 and CDR2: ENHRY and SYGVKD. This CDR3 region has 13 residues.

This sequence joins TRBV5-1 and TRBJ1-2, with 9 bases identical to TRBD1. Germline V gene sequence: CDR1 SGHRS, CDR2 YFSETQ. With 6 bases clipped from V and 8 bases from J, the junction kept 8 bases outside the gene matches. The CDR3 runs to 13 residues. The CDR3 nucleotides read TGCGCCAGCAAGGAACAGGGGGCGCGAGGCTACACCTTC. Translation: CASKEQGARGYTF.